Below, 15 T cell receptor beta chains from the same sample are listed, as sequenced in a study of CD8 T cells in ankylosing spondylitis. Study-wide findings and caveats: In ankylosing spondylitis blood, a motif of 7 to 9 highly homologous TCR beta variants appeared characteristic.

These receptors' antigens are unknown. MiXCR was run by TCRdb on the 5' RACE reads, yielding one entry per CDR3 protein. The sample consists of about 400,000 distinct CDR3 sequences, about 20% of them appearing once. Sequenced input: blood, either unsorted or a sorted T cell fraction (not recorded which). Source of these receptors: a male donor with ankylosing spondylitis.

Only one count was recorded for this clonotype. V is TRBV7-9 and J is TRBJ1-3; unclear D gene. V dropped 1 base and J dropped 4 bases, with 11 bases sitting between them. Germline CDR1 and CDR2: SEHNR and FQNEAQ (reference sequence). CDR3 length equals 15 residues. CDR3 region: CASSLGNTAGNTIYF. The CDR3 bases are TGTGCCAGCAGCTTAGGAAATACCGCAGGAAACACCATATATTTT.

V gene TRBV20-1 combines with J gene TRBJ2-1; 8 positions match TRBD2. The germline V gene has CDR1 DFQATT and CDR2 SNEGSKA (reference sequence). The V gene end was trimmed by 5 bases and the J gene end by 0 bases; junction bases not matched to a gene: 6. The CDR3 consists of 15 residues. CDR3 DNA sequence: TGCAGTGCTCGGGATAGCGGGACCTCCTACAATGAGCAGTTCTTC. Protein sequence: CSARDSGTSYNEQFF.

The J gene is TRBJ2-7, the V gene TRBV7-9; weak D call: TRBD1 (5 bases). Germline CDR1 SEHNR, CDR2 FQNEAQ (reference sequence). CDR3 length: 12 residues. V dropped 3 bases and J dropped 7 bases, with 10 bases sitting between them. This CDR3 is CASSFQGWEQYF. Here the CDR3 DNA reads TGTGCCAGCAGCTTTCAGGGTTGGGAGCAGTACTTC.

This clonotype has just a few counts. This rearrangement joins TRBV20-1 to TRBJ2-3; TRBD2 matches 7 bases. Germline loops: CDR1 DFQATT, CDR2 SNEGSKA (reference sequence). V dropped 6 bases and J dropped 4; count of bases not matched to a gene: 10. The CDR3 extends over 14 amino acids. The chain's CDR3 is CSAPWGRAPDTQYF. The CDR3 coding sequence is TGCAGTGCCCCGTGGGGGAGGGCCCCAGATACGCAGTATTTT.

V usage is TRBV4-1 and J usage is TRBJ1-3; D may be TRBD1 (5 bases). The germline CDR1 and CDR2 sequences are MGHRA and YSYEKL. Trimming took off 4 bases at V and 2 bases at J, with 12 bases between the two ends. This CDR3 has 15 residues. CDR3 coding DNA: TGCGCCAGCAGCCTCAATGACAGACCTGGAAACACCATATATTTT. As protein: CASSLNDRPGNTIYF.

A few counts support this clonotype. This CDR3 is CASSLGRGGSTGELFF. The CDR3 coding sequence is TGTGCCAGCAGTTTAGGGAGGGGAGGGAGCACCGGGGAGCTGTTTTTT. The chain joins TRBV12-3 or TRBV12-4 to TRBJ2-2, with 7 bases fitting TRBD2. This CDR3 has 16 residues. Trimming took 1 base from V and 4 from J; bases not matched to a gene: 6.

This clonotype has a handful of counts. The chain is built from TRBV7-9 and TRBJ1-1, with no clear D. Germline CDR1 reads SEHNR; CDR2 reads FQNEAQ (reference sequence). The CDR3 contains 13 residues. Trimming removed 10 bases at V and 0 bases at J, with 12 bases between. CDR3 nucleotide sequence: TGTGCCACCAAGCTGAACATGAACACTGAAGCTTTCTTT. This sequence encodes CATKLNMNTEAFF.

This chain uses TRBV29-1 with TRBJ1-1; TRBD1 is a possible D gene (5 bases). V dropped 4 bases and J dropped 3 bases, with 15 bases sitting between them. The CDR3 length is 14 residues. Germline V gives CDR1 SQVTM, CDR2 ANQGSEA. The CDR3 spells CSVAGGDGDTEAFF. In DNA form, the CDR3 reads TGCAGCGTTGCCGGGGGAGACGGAGACACTGAAGCTTTCTTT.

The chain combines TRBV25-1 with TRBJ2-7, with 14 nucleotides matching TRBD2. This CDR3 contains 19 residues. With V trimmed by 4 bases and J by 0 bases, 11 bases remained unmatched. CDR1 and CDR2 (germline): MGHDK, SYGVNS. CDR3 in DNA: TGTGCCAGCAGTGCCCCATTGGGACTAGCGGGAGCCCACTCCTACGAGCAGTACTTC. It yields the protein CASSAPLGLAGAHSYEQYF.

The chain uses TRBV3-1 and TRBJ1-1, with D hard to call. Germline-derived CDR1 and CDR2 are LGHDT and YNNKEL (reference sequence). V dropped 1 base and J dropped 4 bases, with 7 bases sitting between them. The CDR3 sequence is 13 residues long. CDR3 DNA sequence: TGTGCCAGCAGCCAAGTGGTATCCACTGAAGCTTTCTTT. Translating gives CASSQVVSTEAFF.

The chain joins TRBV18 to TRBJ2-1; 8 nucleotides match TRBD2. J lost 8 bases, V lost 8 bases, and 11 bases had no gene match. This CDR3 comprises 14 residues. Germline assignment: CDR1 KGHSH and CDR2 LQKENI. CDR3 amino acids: CASATSGKSHEQFF. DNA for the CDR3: TGTGCCAGCGCAACTAGCGGCAAGTCTCATGAGCAGTTCTTC.

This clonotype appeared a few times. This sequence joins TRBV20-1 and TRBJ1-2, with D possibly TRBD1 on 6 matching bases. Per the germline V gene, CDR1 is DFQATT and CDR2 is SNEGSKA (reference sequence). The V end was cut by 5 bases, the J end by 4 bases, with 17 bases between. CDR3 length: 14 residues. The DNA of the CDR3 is TGCAGTGCTGGCCGGACAGCTGGAACCTATGGCTACACCTTC. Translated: CSAGRTAGTYGYTF.

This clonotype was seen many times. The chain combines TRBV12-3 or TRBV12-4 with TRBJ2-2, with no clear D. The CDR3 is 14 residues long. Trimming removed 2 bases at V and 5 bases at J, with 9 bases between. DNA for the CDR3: TGTGCCAGCAGTTTAAAGTCGAGTACCGGGGAGCTGTTTTTT. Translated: CASSLKSSTGELFF.

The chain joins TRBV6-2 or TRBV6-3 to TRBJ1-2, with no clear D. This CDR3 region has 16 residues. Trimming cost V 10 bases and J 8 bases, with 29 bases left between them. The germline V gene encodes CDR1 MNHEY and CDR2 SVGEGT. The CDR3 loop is CATSNSAGVLRGGYTF. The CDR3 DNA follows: TGTGCCACCTCGAACTCGGCCGGAGTACTCCGAGGAGGCTACACCTTC.

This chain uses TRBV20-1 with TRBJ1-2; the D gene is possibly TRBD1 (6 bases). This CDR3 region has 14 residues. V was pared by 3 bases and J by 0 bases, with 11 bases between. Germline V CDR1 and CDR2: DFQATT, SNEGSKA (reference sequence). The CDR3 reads CSASSGAANYGYTF. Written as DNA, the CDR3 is TGCAGTGCTAGTTCGGGGGCGGCTAACTATGGCTACACCTTC.